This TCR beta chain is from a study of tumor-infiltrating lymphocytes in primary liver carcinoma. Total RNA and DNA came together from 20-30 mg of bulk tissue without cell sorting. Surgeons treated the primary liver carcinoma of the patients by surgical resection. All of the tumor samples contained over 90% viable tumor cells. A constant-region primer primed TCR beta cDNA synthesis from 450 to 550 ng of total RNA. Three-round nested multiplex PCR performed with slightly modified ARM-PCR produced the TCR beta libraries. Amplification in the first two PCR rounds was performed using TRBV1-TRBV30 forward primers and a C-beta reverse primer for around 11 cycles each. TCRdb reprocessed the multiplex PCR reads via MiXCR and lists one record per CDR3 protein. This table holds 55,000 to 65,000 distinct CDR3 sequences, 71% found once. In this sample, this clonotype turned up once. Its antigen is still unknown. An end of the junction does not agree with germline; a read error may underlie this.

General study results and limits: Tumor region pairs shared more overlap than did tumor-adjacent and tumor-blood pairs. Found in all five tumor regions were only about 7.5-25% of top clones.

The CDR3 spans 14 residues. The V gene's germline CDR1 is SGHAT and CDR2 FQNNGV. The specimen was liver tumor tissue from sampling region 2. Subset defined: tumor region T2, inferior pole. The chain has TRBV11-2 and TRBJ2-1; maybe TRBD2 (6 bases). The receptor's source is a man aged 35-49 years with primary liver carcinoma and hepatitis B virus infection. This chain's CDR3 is CSSGSAGPGNEQFF. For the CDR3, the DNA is TGTTCCAGCGGTTCAGCGGGCCCTGGGAATGAGCAGTTCTTC.